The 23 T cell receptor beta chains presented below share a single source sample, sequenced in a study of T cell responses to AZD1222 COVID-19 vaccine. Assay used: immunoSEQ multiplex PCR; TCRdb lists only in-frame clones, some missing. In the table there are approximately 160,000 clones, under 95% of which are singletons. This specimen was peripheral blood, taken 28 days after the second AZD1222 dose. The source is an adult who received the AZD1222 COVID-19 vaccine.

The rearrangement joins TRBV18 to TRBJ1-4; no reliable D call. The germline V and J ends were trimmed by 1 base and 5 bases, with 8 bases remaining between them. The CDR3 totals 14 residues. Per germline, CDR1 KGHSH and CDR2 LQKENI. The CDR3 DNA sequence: TGTGCCAGCTCACCACGAGGTAGAAATGAAAAACTGTTTTTT. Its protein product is CASSPRGRNEKLFF.

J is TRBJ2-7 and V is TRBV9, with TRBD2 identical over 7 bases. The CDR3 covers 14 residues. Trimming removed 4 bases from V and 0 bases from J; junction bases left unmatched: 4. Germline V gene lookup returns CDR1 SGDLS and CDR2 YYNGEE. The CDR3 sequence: CASSRGGSSYEQYF. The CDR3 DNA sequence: TGTGCCAGCAGCCGGGGCGGGAGCTCCTACGAGCAGTACTTC.

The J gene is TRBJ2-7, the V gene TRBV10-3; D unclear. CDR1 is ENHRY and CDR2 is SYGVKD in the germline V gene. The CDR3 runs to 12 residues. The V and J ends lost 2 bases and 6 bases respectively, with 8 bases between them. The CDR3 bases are TGTGCCATCAGTGAGAATGGCCCCGAGCAGTACTTC. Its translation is CAISENGPEQYF.

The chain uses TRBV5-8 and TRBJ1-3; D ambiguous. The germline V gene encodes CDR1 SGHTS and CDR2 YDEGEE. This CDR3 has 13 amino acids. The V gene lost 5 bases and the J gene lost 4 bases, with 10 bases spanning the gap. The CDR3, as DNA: TGTGCCAGCAGGCTCGGGTACGGAAACACCATATATTTT. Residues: CASRLGYGNTIYF.

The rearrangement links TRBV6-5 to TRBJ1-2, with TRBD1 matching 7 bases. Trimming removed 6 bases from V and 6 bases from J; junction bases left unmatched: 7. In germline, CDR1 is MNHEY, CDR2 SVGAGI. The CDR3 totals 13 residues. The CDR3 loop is CASREKGANGYTF. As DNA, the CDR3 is TGTGCCAGCAGAGAGAAGGGGGCGAATGGCTACACCTTC.

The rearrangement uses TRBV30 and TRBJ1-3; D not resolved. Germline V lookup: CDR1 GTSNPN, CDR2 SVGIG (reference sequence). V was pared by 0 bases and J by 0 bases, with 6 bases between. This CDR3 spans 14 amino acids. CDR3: CAWSVSSSGNTIYF. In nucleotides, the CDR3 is TGTGCCTGGAGTGTATCAAGCTCTGGAAACACCATATATTTT.

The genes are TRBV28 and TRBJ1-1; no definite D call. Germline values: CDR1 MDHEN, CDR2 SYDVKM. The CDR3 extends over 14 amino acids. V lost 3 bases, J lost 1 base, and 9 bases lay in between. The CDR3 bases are TGTGCCAGCAGTTTCTGGCAGTCGAACACTGAAGCTTTCTTT. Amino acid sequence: CASSFWQSNTEAFF.

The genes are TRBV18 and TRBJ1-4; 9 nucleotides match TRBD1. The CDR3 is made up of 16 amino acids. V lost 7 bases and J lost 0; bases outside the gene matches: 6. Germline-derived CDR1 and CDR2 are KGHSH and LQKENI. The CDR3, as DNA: TGTGCCAGCTTTAGAAGACAGGGGGCAACTAATGAAAAACTGTTTTTT. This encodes CASFRRQGATNEKLFF.

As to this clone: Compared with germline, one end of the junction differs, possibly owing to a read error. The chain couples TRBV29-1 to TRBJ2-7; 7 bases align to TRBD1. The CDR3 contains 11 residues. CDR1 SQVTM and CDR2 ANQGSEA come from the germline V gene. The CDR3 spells CSVGTGDKKDF. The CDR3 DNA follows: TGCAGCGTCGGTACAGGGGACAAGAAGGACTTC.

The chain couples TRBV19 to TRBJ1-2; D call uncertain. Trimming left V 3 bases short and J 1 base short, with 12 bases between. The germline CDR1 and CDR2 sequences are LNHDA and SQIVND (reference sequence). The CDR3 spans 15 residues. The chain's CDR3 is CASSITGLRNYGYTF. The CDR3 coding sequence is TGTGCCAGTAGTATTACTGGGCTTCGTAACTATGGCTACACCTTC.

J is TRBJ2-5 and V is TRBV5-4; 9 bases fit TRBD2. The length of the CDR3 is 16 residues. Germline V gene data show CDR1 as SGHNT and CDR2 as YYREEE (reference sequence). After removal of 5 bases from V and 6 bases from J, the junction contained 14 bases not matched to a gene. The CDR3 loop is CASSPGAAGGRQTQYF. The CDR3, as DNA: TGTGCCAGCAGTCCGGGTGCCGCGGGAGGGCGGCAGACCCAGTACTTC.

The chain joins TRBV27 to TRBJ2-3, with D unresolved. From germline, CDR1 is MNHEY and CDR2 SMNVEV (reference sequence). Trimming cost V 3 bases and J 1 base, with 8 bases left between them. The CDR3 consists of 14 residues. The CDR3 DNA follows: TGTGCCAGCAGTTTCGGACGGGGCACAGATACGCAGTATTTT. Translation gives CASSFGRGTDTQYF.

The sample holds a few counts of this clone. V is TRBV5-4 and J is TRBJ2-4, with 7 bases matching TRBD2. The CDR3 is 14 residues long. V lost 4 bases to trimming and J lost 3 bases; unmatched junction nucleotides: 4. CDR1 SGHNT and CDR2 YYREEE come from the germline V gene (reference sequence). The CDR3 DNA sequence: TGTGCCAGCAGCCTCTGGGGGGGCAAAAACATTCAGTACTTC. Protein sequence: CASSLWGGKNIQYF.

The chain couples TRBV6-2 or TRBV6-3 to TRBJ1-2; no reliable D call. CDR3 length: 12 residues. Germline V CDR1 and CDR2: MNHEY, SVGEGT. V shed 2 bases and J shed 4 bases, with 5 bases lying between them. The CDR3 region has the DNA TGTGCCAGCAGTTACGGTCCCTATGGCTACACCTTC. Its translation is CASSYGPYGYTF.

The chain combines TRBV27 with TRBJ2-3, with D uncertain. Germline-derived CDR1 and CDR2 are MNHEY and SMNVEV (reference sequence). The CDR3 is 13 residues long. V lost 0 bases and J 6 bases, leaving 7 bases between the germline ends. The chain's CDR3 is CASSLSRSDTQYF. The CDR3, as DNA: TGTGCCAGCAGTTTATCCCGGAGTGATACGCAGTATTTT.

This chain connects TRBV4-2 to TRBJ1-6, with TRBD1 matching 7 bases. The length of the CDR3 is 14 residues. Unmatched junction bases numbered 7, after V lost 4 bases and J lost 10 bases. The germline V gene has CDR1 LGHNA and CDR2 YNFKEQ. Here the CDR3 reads CASSLTGLDSPLHF. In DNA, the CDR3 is TGTGCCAGCAGCCTGACAGGGTTGGACTCACCCCTCCACTTT.

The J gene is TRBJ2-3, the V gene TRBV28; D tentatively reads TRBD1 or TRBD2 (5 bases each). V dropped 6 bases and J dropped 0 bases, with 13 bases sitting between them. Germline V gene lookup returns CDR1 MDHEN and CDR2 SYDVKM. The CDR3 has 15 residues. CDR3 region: CASSSRDGSTDTQYF. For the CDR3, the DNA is TGTGCCAGCAGCTCCCGGGACGGTAGCACAGATACGCAGTATTTT. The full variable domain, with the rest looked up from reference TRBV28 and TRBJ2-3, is DVKVTQSSRYLVKRTGEKVFLECVQDMDHENMFWYRQDPGLGLRLIYFSYDVKMKEKGDIPEGYSVSREKKERFSLILESASTNQTSMYLCASSSRDGSTDTQYFGPGTRLTVL.

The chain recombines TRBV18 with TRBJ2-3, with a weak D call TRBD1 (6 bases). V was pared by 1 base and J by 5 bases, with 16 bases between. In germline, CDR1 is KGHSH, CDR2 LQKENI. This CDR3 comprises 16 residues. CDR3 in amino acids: CASSPRADRLGDTQYF. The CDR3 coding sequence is TGTGCCAGCTCACCACGTGCTGACAGGCTAGGAGATACGCAGTATTTT.

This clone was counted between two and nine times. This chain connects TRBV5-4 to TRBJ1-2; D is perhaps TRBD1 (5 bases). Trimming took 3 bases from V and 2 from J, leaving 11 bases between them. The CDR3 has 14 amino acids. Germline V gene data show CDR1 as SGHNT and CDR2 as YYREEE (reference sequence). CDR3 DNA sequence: TGTGCCAGCAGCTCCGGGGCAGGGAACTATGGCTACACCTTC. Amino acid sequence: CASSSGAGNYGYTF.

CDR3 sequence (DNA): TGTGCCAGCAGGTTGGGGGGGGCCGTGGATACGCAGTATTTT. The encoded protein is CASRLGGAVDTQYF. The chain couples TRBV28 to TRBJ2-3; D possibly corresponds to TRBD2 (7 bases). The CDR3 is made up of 14 amino acids. From germline, CDR1 is MDHEN and CDR2 SYDVKM. V was shortened by 6 bases and J by 6 bases, with 16 bases between the two germline ends.

For the CDR3, the DNA is TGTGCCAGCAGCTTAAGCCCAGGGCGCTACGAGCAGTACTTC. Protein product: CASSLSPGRYEQYF. The chain recombines TRBV7-2 with TRBJ2-7; tentatively, D is TRBD1 (5 bases). The germline V and J ends were trimmed by 2 bases and 3 bases, with 11 bases remaining between them. The germline V gene encodes CDR1 SGHTA and CDR2 FQGNSA. This CDR3 region has 14 residues.

CDR3 sequence reads: CASSVQYWGNTIYF. The CDR3 DNA reads TGTGCCAGCAGTGTGCAGTATTGGGGAAACACCATATATTTT. The rearrangement links TRBV2 to TRBJ1-3; no clear D gene. Trimming shortened V by 4 bases and J by 4 bases, and 11 bases separated the two germline ends. CDR1 is SNHLY, CDR2 FYNNEI, per germline. CDR3 length equals 14 residues.

The CDR3 DNA follows: TGTGCCAGCAGTTACTCGACTAGCGGGAGGGCCACTGAGCAGTTCTTC. Encoded protein: CASSYSTSGRATEQFF. This chain links TRBV6-2 or TRBV6-3 with TRBJ2-1; TRBD2 matches at 14 bases. The V gene end was trimmed by 0 bases and the J gene end by 9 bases; junction bases not matched to a gene: 4. Looked up from germline, CDR1 is MNHEY and CDR2 is SVGEGT. This CDR3 is built from 16 residues.